This T cell receptor beta chain appears in the sequencing data of a study of neoadjuvant anti-PD-1 for oral cavity cancer. Generated by immunoSEQ multiplex PCR, the TCRdb table keeps only in-frame clones and is missing some. Of approximately 72,000 clones in the sample, about four fifths were seen once. The CDR3 totals 14 residues. V lost 7 bases and J lost 3; bases outside the gene matches: 4. Germline CDR1 is SGHRS and CDR2 is YFSETQ. The chain combines TRBV5-1 with TRBJ2-2; TRBD1 agrees at 9 bases. This TCR was sampled from a person aged 40-85 years with oral cavity squamous cell carcinoma. This sample comprised PBMCs, obtained before nivolumab (anti-PD-1) treatment. The CDR3 protein is CASSRDRDTGELFF. The CDR3 DNA is TGCGCCAGCTCCCGGGACAGGGACACCGGGGAGCTGTTTTTT.